The sequence of this T cell receptor (beta chain) was determined in a study of blood T cell repertoires in COVID-19. Assay used: immunoSEQ multiplex PCR; TCRdb lists only in-frame clones, some missing. The sample contains 350,000 to 450,000 clones, about nine tenths of which appear only once. Germline CDR1 reads SGHTA; CDR2 reads FQGTGA. This CDR3 has 15 amino acids. V shed 5 bases and J 2 bases; nucleotides not matched to a gene: 9. This receptor was taken from a woman in her 30s who had recovered from COVID-19. The genes are TRBV7-3 and TRBJ2-7, with 7 bases fitting TRBD2. The sequencing input was PBMCs or T cells enriched from blood (not recorded which). The CDR3 DNA is TGTGCCAGCAGCATCGAAGCGGGGAGCACCTACGAGCAGTACTTC. Amino acids: CASSIEAGSTYEQYF. The entire variable domain, with the rest obtained from reference TRBV7-3 and TRBJ2-7, is as follows: GAGVSQTPSNKVTEKGKYVELRCDPISGHTALYWYRQSLGQGPEFLIYFQGTGAADDSGLPNDRFFAVRPEGSVSTLKIQRTERGDSAVYLCASSIEAGSTYEQYFGPGTRLTVT.